This T cell receptor (beta chain) is drawn from a study of identical twins. This CDR3 region has 14 residues. V was trimmed by 7 bases and J by 4 bases, leaving 15 bases between them. This clonotype has at least ten counts. TCRdb reprocessed the 5' RACE reads with MiXCR, giving one entry per CDR3 protein. The data show about 470,000 distinct CDR3 sequences, 20% to 30% seen once. These data were also reused for a study on T cells expressing NK-cell markers.

The V and J genes are TRBV12-3 or TRBV12-4 and TRBJ2-3; a weak D match, TRBD2 (6 bases). Sequencing input: CD4+ T cells sorted from blood. The origin of this receptor is a woman aged 18 to 35 in good health. The CDR3 nucleotides are TGTGCCAGCAATCCAGGGAGGAGGCCAGATACGCAGTATTTT. This sequence encodes CASNPGRRPDTQYF.